This T cell receptor beta chain was recovered during a study of graft-versus-host responses after intestinal transplantation. Study-level information: Recipients underwent multivisceral, liver-intestinal, or isolated intestinal transplants. Anti-thymocyte globulin induction was given to all recipients, followed by tacrolimus and steroids for around three years. Whole-study results and caveats: Detected in recipient marrow were GvH clones, some of which were first observed in ileum or blood.

The CDR3 spans 13 residues. Germline V gene sequence: CDR1 MNHNS, CDR2 SASEGT. V was pared by 8 bases and J by 8 bases, with 16 bases between. Concerning this clone itself: Its antigen is unidentified.

Measured with immunoSEQ multiplex PCR; TCRdb has only the in-frame clones, and not every one. The sample holds around 100,000 clones; 80% to 95% are singletons and the top ten take approximately 1%. The sample was unstimulated CD8+ T cells sorted from spleen or lymph node cells, taken before intestinal transplant. The TCR was taken from a human donor who received an intestinal transplant. This sequence joins TRBV6-1 and TRBJ2-1; tentative D call: TRBD2 (5 bases). CDR3 DNA: TGTGCCAGCTGTCGGGAATATTTTGATGAGCAGTTCTTC. Translated, it gives CASCREYFDEQFF.